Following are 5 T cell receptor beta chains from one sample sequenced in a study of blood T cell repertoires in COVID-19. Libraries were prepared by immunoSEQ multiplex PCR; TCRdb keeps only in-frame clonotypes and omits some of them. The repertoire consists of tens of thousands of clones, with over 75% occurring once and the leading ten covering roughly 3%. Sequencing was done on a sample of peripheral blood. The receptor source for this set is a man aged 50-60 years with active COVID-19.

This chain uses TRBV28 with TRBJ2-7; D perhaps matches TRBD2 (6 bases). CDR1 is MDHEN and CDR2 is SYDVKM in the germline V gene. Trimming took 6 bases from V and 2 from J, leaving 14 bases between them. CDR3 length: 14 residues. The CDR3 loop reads CASSSGGVTYEQYV. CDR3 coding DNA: TGTGCCAGCAGCTCCGGGGGTGTGACCTACGAGCAGTACGTC.

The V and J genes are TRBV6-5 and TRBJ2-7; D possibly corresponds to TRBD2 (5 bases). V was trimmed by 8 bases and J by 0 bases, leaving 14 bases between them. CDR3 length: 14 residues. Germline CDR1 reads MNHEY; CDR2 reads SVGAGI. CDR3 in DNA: TGTGCCAGCCGGTTTGGGAGCGACTCCTACGAGCAGTACGTC. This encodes CASRFGSDSYEQYV.

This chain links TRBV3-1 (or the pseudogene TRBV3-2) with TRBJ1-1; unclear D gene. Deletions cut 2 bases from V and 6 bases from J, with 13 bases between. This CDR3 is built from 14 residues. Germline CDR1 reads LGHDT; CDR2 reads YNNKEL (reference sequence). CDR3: CASSQLRRRAEAFF. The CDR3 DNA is TGTGCCAGCAGCCAACTTCGTCGTCGGGCTGAAGCTTTCTTT.

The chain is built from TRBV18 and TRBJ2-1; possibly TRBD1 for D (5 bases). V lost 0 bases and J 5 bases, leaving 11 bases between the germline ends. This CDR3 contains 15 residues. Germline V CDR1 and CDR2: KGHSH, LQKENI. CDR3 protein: CASSPPSGPDNEQFF. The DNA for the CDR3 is TGTGCCAGCTCACCACCGTCAGGGCCTGACAATGAGCAGTTCTTC.

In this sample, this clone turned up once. The CDR3 region is CASSVGQGVTQYF. The CDR3 region has the DNA TGTGCCAGCAGCGTCGGACAGGGTGTTACGCAGTATTTT. The chain is built from TRBV7-2 and TRBJ2-3, with TRBD1 identical over 8 bases. The V segment lost 5 bases and the J segment 8 bases; nucleotides outside the gene matches: 6. The CDR3 is 13 residues long. Germline V gene sequence: CDR1 SGHTA, CDR2 FQGNSA.